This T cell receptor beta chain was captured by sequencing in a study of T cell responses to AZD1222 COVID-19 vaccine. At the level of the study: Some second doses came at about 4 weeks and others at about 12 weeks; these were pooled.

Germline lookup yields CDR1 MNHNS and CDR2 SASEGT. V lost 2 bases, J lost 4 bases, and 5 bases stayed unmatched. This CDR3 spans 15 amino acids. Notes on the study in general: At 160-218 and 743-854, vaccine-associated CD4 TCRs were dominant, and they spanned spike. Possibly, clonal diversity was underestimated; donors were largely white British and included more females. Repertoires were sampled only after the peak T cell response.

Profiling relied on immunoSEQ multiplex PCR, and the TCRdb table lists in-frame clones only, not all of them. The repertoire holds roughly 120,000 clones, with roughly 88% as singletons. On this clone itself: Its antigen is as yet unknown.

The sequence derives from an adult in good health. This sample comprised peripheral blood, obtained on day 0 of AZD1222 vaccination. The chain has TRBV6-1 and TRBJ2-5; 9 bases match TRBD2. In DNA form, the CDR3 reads TGTGCCAGCAGTGAACGCGGGGGGGCGATAGAGACCCAGTACTTC. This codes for CASSERGGAIETQYF.